This T cell receptor (beta chain) is drawn from a study of cytomegalovirus exposure and HLA in healthy donors. Trimming pared 6 bases from V and 4 bases from J, leaving 11 bases between. Per germline, CDR1 KGHSH and CDR2 LQKENI. This CDR3 spans 13 amino acids. This clone was found once. The antigen is not known. The identical CDR3 is also encoded by other nucleotide sequences in the sample. The study's findings and limits: Among donors in an Asian-associated ancestry cluster, a later analysis reportedly found fewer N-insertions than the approximately 700-donor mean. HLA alleles were associated with 17,000 or so TCR beta sequences in a later analysis at 0.05 false discovery rate. Later analysis demonstrated an association between a missense DCLRE1C variant and TCR beta V- and J-gene trimming.

PCR employed 60 Vbeta and 13 Jbeta primers. Profiling relied on immunoSEQ multiplex PCR, and the TCRdb table lists in-frame clones only, not all of them. The table has some 140,000 clones, roughly 73% seen once; the top ten hold roughly 0.99%. The rearrangement links TRBV18 to TRBJ2-3, with a weak D call TRBD1 (6 bases). The TCR originated in a male donor in good health and CMV-seronegative. Sequenced material: PBMCs. CDR3 coding DNA: TGTGCCAGCTCGCCTCCAGGGGCAGATACGCAGTATTTT. Its protein is CASSPPGADTQYF.